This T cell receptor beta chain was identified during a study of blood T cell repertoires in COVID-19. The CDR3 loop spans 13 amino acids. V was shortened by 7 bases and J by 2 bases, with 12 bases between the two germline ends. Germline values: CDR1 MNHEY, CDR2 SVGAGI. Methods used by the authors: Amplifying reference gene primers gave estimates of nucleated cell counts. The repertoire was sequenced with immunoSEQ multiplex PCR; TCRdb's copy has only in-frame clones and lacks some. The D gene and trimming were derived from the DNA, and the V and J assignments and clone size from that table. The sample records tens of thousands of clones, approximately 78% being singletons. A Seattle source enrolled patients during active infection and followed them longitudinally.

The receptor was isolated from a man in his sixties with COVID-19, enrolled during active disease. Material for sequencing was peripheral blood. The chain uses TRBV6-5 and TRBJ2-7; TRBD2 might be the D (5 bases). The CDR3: CASTRDQTYEQYF. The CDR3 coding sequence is TGTGCCAGCACCCGGGATCAAACCTACGAGCAGTACTTC.